This T cell receptor (beta chain) was sequenced during a study of T cells in Graves' hyperthyroidism and ophthalmopathy. Across the study: Peripheral blood was secured at the point of initial diagnosis, before any treatment. Study results and caveats: Blood held most thyroid clonotypes expanded above 0.001 frequency.

Researchers took RNA transcripts and amplified the TCR beta CDR3 regions from them. First-round RT-PCR of the TCR CDR3 relied on the HTBI primer set. Each CDR3 protein is one row after TCRdb ran MiXCR on the multiplex PCR reads. The sample yields approximately 530,000 distinct CDR3 sequences, 15% to 20% seen once. This clonotype was found many times. Its target is not known. When ophthalmopathy did not progress within 18 months, Graves' hyperthyroidism was considered stable. The study based diagnoses on clinical symptoms, serum thyroxine and TRAb, thyroid ultrasound and orbital computed tomography. This receptor was obtained from a woman between 18 and 30 years old with Graves' hyperthyroidism. Sample: blood.

The CDR3 DNA reads TGTGCCAGCAGCCTTCATAGCGGTACGAACACCGGGGAGCTGTTTTTT. Translating gives CASSLHSGTNTGELFF. This chain links TRBV28 with TRBJ2-2; a possible D gene is TRBD2 (6 bases). Trimming cost V 6 bases and J 0 bases, with 14 bases left between them. The germline V gene encodes CDR1 MDHEN and CDR2 SYDVKM. The CDR3 runs 16 residues.